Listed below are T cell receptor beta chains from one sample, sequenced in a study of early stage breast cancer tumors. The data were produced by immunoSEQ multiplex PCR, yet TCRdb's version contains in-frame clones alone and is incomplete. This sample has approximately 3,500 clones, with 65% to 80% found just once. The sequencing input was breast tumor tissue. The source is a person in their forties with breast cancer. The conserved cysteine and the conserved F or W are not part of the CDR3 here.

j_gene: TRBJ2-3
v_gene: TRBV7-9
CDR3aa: ASSPGTSGGTDTQY

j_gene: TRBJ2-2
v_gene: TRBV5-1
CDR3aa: ASSGGRDPNTGELF

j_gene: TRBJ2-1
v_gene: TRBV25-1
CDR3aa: ASSLRPGGEQF

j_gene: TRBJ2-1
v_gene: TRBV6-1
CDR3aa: ASRTWGEGNEQF

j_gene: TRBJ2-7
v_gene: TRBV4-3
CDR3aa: ASSHSYRTSGRAYEQY

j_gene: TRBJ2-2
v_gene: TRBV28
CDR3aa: ASSSHSGSNTGELF

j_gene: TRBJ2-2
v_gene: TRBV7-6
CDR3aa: ASSLDPVTGELF

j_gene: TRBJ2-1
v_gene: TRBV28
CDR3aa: ASSLVSGQNNEQF

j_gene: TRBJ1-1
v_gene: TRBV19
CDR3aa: ASSETVGSEAF

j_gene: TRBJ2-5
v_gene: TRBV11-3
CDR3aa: ASKREALQETQY

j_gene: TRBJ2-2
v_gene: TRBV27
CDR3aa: ASSPNTGELF

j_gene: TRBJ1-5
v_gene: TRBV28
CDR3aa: ASSAAGTFQH

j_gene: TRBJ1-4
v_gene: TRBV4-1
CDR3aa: ASSQDRPPNEKLF

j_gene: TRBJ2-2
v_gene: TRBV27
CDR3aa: ASRPSGSIPGELF

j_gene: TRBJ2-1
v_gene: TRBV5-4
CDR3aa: ASSFSPGGHEQF

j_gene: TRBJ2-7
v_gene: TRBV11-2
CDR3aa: ASSLGPSEGYEQY

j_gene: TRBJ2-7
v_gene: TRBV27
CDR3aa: ASRPAGGRYEQY

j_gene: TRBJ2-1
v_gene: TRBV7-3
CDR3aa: ASSLDRISSYNEQF

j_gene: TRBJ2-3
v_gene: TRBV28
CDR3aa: ASSPLGAGGPSTDTQY

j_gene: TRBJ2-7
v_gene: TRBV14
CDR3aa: ASSQGSWDRPYEQY

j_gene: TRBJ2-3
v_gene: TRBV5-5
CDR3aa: ASSMTGDTQY

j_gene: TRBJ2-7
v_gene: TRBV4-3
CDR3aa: ASSPAGGTYEQY

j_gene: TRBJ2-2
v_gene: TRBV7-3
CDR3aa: ASSLTNTGELF